The 28 T cell receptor beta chains below come from one sample, sequenced in a study of graft-versus-host responses after intestinal transplantation. These receptors lack a known antigen. Using immunoSEQ multiplex PCR, the repertoire was profiled, and TCRdb retains in-frame clones only, with some absent. Among 60,000 to 75,000 clones listed, approximately 88% were seen once. The material was unstimulated CD8+ T cells sorted from spleen or lymph node cells, obtained before intestinal transplant. These receptors were taken from a human donor who received an intestinal transplant.

The chain has TRBV27 and TRBJ2-7; 10 bases line up with TRBD2. The length of the CDR3 is 17 residues. CDR1 is MNHEY and CDR2 is SMNVEV in the germline V gene (reference sequence). V shed 2 bases, J shed 2 bases, and the junction held 9 bases outside the gene matches. This CDR3 reads CASSLPELAGLPYEQYF. In nucleotides, the CDR3 is TGTGCCAGCAGTTTACCGGAACTAGCGGGGTTACCCTACGAGCAGTACTTC.

J is TRBJ1-5 and V is TRBV19; D is possibly TRBD1 (5 bases). The CDR3 extends over 13 amino acids. Germline V CDR1 and CDR2: LNHDA, SQIVND (reference sequence). V was pared by 6 bases and J by 7 bases, with 13 bases between. CDR3 bases: TGTGCCAGTAGGATGGGGGGGATGCAGCCCCAGCATTTT. It codes for CASRMGGMQPQHF.

This clone was seen only once. The V gene is TRBV15, the J gene TRBJ2-7, with D uncertain. The CDR3 is 14 residues long. Germline V gene data show CDR1 as LNHNV and CDR2 as YYDKDF (reference sequence). V was shortened by 1 base and J by 0 bases, with 7 bases between the two germline ends. The CDR3 region is CATSRVQSSYEQYF. CDR3 DNA: TGTGCCACCAGCAGAGTACAGAGCTCCTACGAGCAGTACTTC.

The V call is TRBV19, the J call TRBJ2-1; TRBD2 agrees at 8 bases. The germline V gene encodes CDR1 LNHDA and CDR2 SQIVND (reference sequence). This CDR3 is built from 13 residues. The junction had 5 bases not matched to a gene; V was cut back by 3 bases and J by 10 bases. The CDR3 spells CASSIREGREQFF. The CDR3 bases are TGTGCCAGTAGTATCCGGGAGGGCCGCGAGCAGTTCTTC.

This chain connects TRBV9 to TRBJ2-6, with 10 bases aligning to TRBD2. V was pared by 0 bases and J by 0 bases, with 6 bases of the junction left unmatched. This CDR3 has 19 amino acids. CDR1 and CDR2 (germline): SGDLS, YYNGEE. Written as DNA, the CDR3 is TGTGCCAGCAGCGTAGGTTGGCTAGCGGGAGCCTCTGGGGCCAACGTCCTGACTTTC. It yields the protein CASSVGWLAGASGANVLTF.

The chain links TRBV9 to TRBJ2-1; the match to TRBD2 covers 8 bases. The germline V gene encodes CDR1 SGDLS and CDR2 YYNGEE. This CDR3 spans 15 amino acids. The trim removed 2 bases at V and 3 bases at J, leaving 4 bases unmatched. This CDR3 reads CASSVSGIYYNEQFF. CDR3 DNA: TGTGCCAGCAGCGTTAGCGGGATCTACTACAATGAGCAGTTCTTC.

The chain couples TRBV9 to TRBJ1-2; D is ambiguous. V was trimmed by 5 bases and J by 4 bases, leaving 9 bases between them. Germline CDR1 is SGDLS and CDR2 is YYNGEE. The CDR3 sequence is 12 residues long. The CDR3 DNA reads as TGTGCCAGCAGTAGCTCTGGCTATGGCTACACCTTC. Translating gives CASSSSGYGYTF. The variable domain in full, completed from reference TRBV9 and TRBJ1-2, reads DSGVTQTPKHLITATGQRVTLRCSPRSGDLSVYWYQQSLDQGLQFLIQYYNGEERAKGNILERFSAQQFPDLHSELNLSSLELGDSALYFCASSSSGYGYTFGSGTRLTVV.

The J gene is TRBJ2-7, the V gene TRBV5-4, with TRBD2 matching over 9 bases. This CDR3 comprises 15 residues. V lost 0 bases, J lost 3 bases, and 4 bases stayed unmatched. Germline V gives CDR1 SGHNT, CDR2 YYREEE (reference sequence). CDR3 sequence (DNA): TGTGCCAGCAGCTTGGTGGCTAGCGGGGTCTACGAGCAGTACTTC. Its protein is CASSLVASGVYEQYF.

The chain combines TRBV27 with TRBJ2-7, with D tentatively TRBD2 (7 bases). Trimming cost V 5 bases and J 6 bases, with 20 bases left between them. CDR1 MNHEY and CDR2 SMNVEV come from the germline V gene (reference sequence). This CDR3 contains 15 residues. The CDR3 here is CASSLRGGGSIEQYF. The CDR3 nucleotides read TGTGCCAGCAGTCTCCGTGGGGGCGGGAGTATCGAGCAGTACTTC.

This sequence joins TRBV5-1 and TRBJ2-3, with D hard to call. CDR3 length equals 11 residues. The ends were cut back, 4 bases at V and 7 bases at J, with 7 bases in the middle. Per the germline V gene, CDR1 is SGHRS and CDR2 is YFSETQ. Written as DNA, the CDR3 is TGCGCCAGCAGCGTGAGGAATACGCAGTATTTT. Translation: CASSVRNTQYF.

The V call is TRBV7-9, the J call TRBJ2-7, with 7 bases identical to TRBD1. J gave up 4 bases and V 3 bases, and 9 bases lay outside the gene matches. Germline assignment: CDR1 SEHNR and CDR2 FQNEAQ (reference sequence). This CDR3 comprises 15 residues. The CDR3 here is CASSLAGTDWYEQYF. DNA of the CDR3: TGTGCCAGCAGCTTGGCAGGGACAGATTGGTACGAGCAGTACTTC.

V and J are TRBV28 and TRBJ1-3; 7 nucleotides line up with TRBD1. Germline V gene lookup returns CDR1 MDHEN and CDR2 SYDVKM. V was pared by 6 bases and J by 4 bases, with 9 bases of the junction left unmatched. The CDR3 runs 15 residues. CDR3 DNA: TGTGCCAGCAGCCGACCGGGGACAGCGGGAAACACCATATATTTT. Translated: CASSRPGTAGNTIYF.

The chain has TRBV6-5 and TRBJ1-1; 8 bases line up with TRBD1. Germline CDR1 is MNHEY and CDR2 is SVGAGI. The CDR3 has 15 amino acids. J was trimmed by 1 base and V by 6 bases; bases with no gene match: 7. The CDR3 loop reads CASSTPRGPNTEAFF. In DNA, the CDR3 is TGTGCCAGCAGCACCCCCAGGGGGCCGAACACTGAAGCTTTCTTT.

V usage is TRBV5-6 and J usage is TRBJ2-7; D call uncertain. This CDR3 comprises 13 residues. Trimming removed 1 base at V and 5 bases at J, with 10 bases between. CDR1 is SGHDT, CDR2 YYEEEE, per germline. The CDR3 spells CASSLFNSHEQYF. The CDR3 DNA follows: TGTGCCAGCAGCTTGTTCAACAGCCACGAGCAGTACTTC.

The table lists this clone with a count of one. The chain couples TRBV9 to TRBJ2-7; possibly TRBD2 for D (5 bases). V was cut by 5 bases and J by 3 bases, with 12 bases left in between. The CDR3 is made up of 13 amino acids. Germline lookup yields CDR1 SGDLS and CDR2 YYNGEE. CDR3 DNA sequence: TGTGCCAGCAGTCCCGGGGAGTACTACGAGCAGTACTTC. Encoded protein: CASSPGEYYEQYF.

The chain links TRBV18 to TRBJ2-5; TRBD2 is a possible D gene (5 bases). Germline loops: CDR1 KGHSH, CDR2 LQKENI. The CDR3 is made up of 17 amino acids. V lost 2 bases and J 0 bases, leaving 16 bases between the germline ends. CDR3 in amino acids: CASSPVDYNPYQETQYF. In DNA form, the CDR3 reads TGTGCCAGCTCACCAGTAGACTACAACCCCTACCAAGAGACCCAGTACTTC. Together with reference TRBV18 and TRBJ2-5, the CDR3 gives the full variable domain: NAGVMQNPRHLVRRRGQEARLRCSPMKGHSHVYWYRQLPEEGLKFMVYLQKENIIDESGMPKERFSAEFPKEGPSILRIQQVVRGDSAAYFCASSPVDYNPYQETQYFGPGTRLLVL.

In the case of this clone: Other DNA sequences in this sample translate to the same CDR3. This chain connects TRBV5-1 to TRBJ2-1; D not resolved. V was shortened by 4 bases and J by 6 bases, with 8 bases between the two germline ends. The length of the CDR3 is 12 residues. CDR1 is SGHRS, CDR2 YFSETQ, per germline. The CDR3 region is CASSLTGNEQFF. The CDR3, as DNA: TGCGCCAGCAGCCTAACGGGCAATGAGCAGTTCTTC.

The chain uses TRBV27 and TRBJ2-7, with D perhaps matching TRBD2 (6 bases). With 3 bases removed from V and 7 bases from J, the gap between germline ends came to 16 bases. Germline loops: CDR1 MNHEY, CDR2 SMNVEV (reference sequence). The CDR3 has 14 residues. Here the CDR3 reads CASSFGGVGGEQYF. The CDR3 DNA reads TGTGCCAGCAGTTTTGGCGGGGTGGGCGGGGAGCAGTACTTC.

The chain has TRBV27 and TRBJ1-6; 7 bases match TRBD1. The junction had 7 bases not matched to a gene; V was cut back by 3 bases and J by 11 bases. From germline, CDR1 is MNHEY and CDR2 SMNVEV (reference sequence). The CDR3 has 14 amino acids. In nucleotides, the CDR3 is TGTGCCAGCAGTTTGGCCAGGGGGAAGACACCCCTCCACTTT. Its translation is CASSLARGKTPLHF.

V and J are TRBV4-2 and TRBJ2-1; 7 nucleotides match TRBD2. Germline-derived CDR1 and CDR2 are LGHNA and YNFKEQ. This CDR3 is built from 18 residues. The trim removed 4 bases at V and 8 bases at J, leaving 20 bases unmatched. The CDR3 coding sequence is TGTGCCAGCAGCCCCGTACGGGTTGCGGGAGTAGTGAAAGATGAGCAGTTCTTC. Its protein product is CASSPVRVAGVVKDEQFF.

The chain carries TRBV6-1 and TRBJ1-1; possible D gene TRBD1, 6 bases. Germline values: CDR1 MNHNS, CDR2 SASEGT. V lost 5 bases and J lost 1, with 8 bases in between. The CDR3 length is 13 residues. Written as DNA, the CDR3 is TGTGCCAGCAGTCCACAGGGGAACACTGAAGCTTTCTTT. This gives the protein CASSPQGNTEAFF.

This rearrangement joins TRBV7-9 to TRBJ1-2; 8 bases map to TRBD1. The CDR3 is made up of 15 amino acids. CDR1 SEHNR and CDR2 FQNEAQ come from the germline V gene (reference sequence). V lost 5 bases to trimming and J lost 4 bases; unmatched junction nucleotides: 9. CDR3 sequence: CASSQPGTGRYGYTF. CDR3 DNA: TGTGCCAGCAGCCAACCGGGGACAGGTCGCTATGGCTACACCTTC.

The genes are TRBV6-1 and TRBJ2-7, with D possibly matching TRBD2 (7 bases). Trimming left V 10 bases short and J 3 bases short, with 16 bases between. Germline values: CDR1 MNHNS, CDR2 SASEGT. The CDR3 spans 13 residues. The DNA of the CDR3 is TGTGCCACCGATGAGGGGGGGAGCTACGAGCAGTACTTC. Translated, it gives CATDEGGSYEQYF.

The gene calls are TRBV28 and TRBJ1-2, with D unresolved. CDR1 and CDR2 from the germline V gene are MDHEN and SYDVKM. CDR3 size: 15 residues. Trimming cost V 4 bases and J 3 bases, with 15 bases left between them. The CDR3 nucleotides read TGTGCCAGCAGTTGGATCACGGGTTTTGACTATGGCTACACCTTC. Translating gives CASSWITGFDYGYTF.

The rearrangement links TRBV9 to TRBJ2-1; tentative D call: TRBD1 (5 bases). V lost 1 base to trimming and J lost 6 bases, with 17 bases between them. CDR3 size: 16 residues. Germline CDR1 and CDR2: SGDLS and YYNGEE. In DNA, the CDR3 is TGTGCCAGCAGCGTATGGTCAGGGTTCCCGTTCAATGAGCAGTTCTTC. Its protein is CASSVWSGFPFNEQFF.

The J gene is TRBJ2-3, the V gene TRBV28, with D possibly matching TRBD1 (5 bases). CDR3 size: 12 residues. The germline V and J ends were trimmed by 10 bases and 1 base, with 9 bases remaining between them. Germline CDR1 is MDHEN and CDR2 is SYDVKM. The CDR3 loop reads CATGRGTDTQYF. As DNA, the CDR3 is TGTGCCACAGGGCGAGGCACAGATACGCAGTATTTT.

The chain employs TRBV10-3 and TRBJ1-2; D may be TRBD1 (5 bases). The CDR3 sequence is 14 residues long. Trimming cost V 6 bases and J 6 bases, with 17 bases left between them. Germline CDR1 ENHRY, CDR2 SYGVKD. The CDR3 DNA reads TGTGCCATCAGGAGCGGGACGAGAAGAGATGGCTACACCTTC. It codes for CAIRSGTRRDGYTF.

V and J are TRBV5-6 and TRBJ2-1; TRBD2 might be the D (5 bases). V dropped 4 bases and J dropped 2 bases, with 13 bases sitting between them. Germline V lookup: CDR1 SGHDT, CDR2 YYEEEE. The CDR3 covers 15 residues. The CDR3 nucleotides read TGTGCCAGCAGCCCTGGCGGGTGGCCCTACAATGAGCAGTTCTTC. Translated, it gives CASSPGGWPYNEQFF.